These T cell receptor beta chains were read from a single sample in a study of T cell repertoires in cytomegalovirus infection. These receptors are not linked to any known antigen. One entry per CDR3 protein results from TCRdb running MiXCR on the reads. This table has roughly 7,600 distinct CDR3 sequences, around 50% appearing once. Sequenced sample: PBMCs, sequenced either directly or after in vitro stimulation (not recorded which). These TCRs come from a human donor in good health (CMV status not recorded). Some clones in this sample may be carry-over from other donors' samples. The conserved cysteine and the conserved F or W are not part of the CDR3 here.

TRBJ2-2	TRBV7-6	ASSSEYTGELF
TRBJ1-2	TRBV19	ATSVRTGGYK
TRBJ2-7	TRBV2	ATTLSGRTGEQY
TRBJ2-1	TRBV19	ASSGITYNEQF
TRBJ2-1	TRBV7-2	ASSFRSDHGNEQF
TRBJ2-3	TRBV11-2	DSSQIGGDTDTQY
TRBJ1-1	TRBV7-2	ASSPPPGVRATEAF
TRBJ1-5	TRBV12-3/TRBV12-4	ASSLSVGFSNQPQH
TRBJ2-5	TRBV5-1	ATRRDSETKY
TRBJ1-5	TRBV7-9	ASSLGRSRQPQH
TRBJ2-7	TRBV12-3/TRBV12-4	ASSFAGTTYEQY
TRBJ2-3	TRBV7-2	ASSLSPWARTGVITDTQY
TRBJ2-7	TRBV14	ASSPRGYDPY
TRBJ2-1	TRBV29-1	SEGAPGYNEKF
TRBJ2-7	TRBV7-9	ASSLALVEQY
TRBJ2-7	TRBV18	ASSTETYEQY
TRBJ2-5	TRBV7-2	ASSIAGLAGGRETQS
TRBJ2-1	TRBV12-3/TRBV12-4	SSSALSLLGGERSYNEPF
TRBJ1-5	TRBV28	ASSFWDRNSNQPQH
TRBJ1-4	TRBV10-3	AISDRQNEKLF
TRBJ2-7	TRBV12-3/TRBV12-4	ASRPTRDYEQY
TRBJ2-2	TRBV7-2	ASSLGLAGGTGELF
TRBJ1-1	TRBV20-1	SARGTGRVNTEAF
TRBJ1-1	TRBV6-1	ASSLEAGNTEAF
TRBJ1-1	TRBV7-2	ASSLDSRGSNAEAF
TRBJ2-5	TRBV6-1	ASIPPGPRETQY
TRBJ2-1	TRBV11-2	ASSFTGVEQF
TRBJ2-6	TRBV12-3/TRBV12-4	ASRAARGRASGANVLT
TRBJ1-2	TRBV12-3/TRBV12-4	ASSYTGTHYGYT
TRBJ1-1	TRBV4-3	ASSQVLFTEAF
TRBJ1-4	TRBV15	ATSREMGQGVEKLF
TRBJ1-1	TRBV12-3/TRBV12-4	ASSPPKGGAF
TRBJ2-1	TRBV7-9	ASSSTSGVAYNEQF
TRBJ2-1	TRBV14	ASSQETSSDEQF
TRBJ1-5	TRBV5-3	ASSLQPSNQPQH
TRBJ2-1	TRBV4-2	ARSQDSSSGGNNAPF
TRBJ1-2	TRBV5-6	ASSLVGRGYT
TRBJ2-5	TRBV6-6	ASAPEGQETQY
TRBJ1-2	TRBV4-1	ASSHHSAVGLGYGYT
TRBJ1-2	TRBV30	ARSVHRRIIGGYT
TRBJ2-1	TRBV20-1	SASDSSSSYNEQF
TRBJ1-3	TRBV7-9	PSSLAGGSGNTIY
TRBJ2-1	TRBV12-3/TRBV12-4	ASSSLSLLWVERSSNEQF
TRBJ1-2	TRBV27	ASCLQGANYVYT
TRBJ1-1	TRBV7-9	ASSLGSLGNTEAF
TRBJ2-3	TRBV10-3	AIRITGDSGDSTDTQY
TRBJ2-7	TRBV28	ASGSGLGTAYEQY
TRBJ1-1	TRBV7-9	ASSGWGEAANTEAF
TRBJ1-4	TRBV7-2	ASSSDREEGNEKLF
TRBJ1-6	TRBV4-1	ASKKNYRDRNSPLH
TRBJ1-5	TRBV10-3	AISESEQGSDETPNHPHH
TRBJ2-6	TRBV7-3	ASSLGRSGANVLT
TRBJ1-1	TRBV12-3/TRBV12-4	SSSPPTGFNTEAF
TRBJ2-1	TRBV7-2	ASSSRPGLAGPGNYNEQF